The source of this T cell receptor beta chain is a study of cytomegalovirus exposure and HLA in healthy donors (dated 2017 in TCRdb). Notes on the research overall: An earlier analysis of under 600 of the donors reported roughly 270 Gb of sequence data and some 120 million unique TCR beta sequences from about 180 million T cells. An early release that covered about 640 HLA-typed donors contained about 300 gigabases of sequencing data and 70 million to 100 million unique TCR sequences. Of the 300 to 500 genotyped donors, over 80% were placed in the genetic ancestry cluster associated with self-reported Caucasian donors. The study aimed to test whether cataloging public T cell receptors could reveal signatures of past pathogen exposure. Using immunosequencing, the study profiled T cell repertoires from 500 to 800 subjects and related those repertoires to cytomegalovirus serostatus. In addition to the first cohort of 500 to 850 subjects, a separate validation cohort of 130 or so different subjects was used. The study combined high-throughput TCR immunosequencing, statistical association of individual TCRs with disease status, and machine learning to predict cytomegalovirus infection status. A later analysis re-analyzed previously published TCR beta repertoires from hundreds of donors and added high-resolution HLA genotyping to study TCR occurrence patterns. Rather than drawing on any new phenotypic data, the later analysis identified candidate immune exposures from TCR beta sequences and the way those sequences occurred across donors. To decide whether each TCR beta V gene segment behaved as functional or pseudogenic, an earlier analysis of approximately 620 of the donors relied on high-throughput TCR beta sequencing. Donor age, sex, ethnicity and CMV serostatus were compiled together with the repertoire data. Genome-wide SNP genotypes for about 55% of the roughly 670 donors were used in a later genetic analysis, which treated that subset as a discovery cohort. Every repertoire in the discovery cohort had been generated on one and the same sequencing platform. HLA typing included class I and class II loci at four-digit resolution. The number of typed donors differed by locus: 629-630 for A, B, C, DRB1 and DQB1; roughly 510 for DQA1; about 600 for DPA1; and roughly 490 for DPB1. Four to six DR-DQ haplotypes were handled as single units for association and clustering, since linkage in the cohort was strong. On average, roughly 250,000 unique TCR beta nucleotide sequences were sequenced per donor among about 400 genotyped donors of the cohort, with roughly 18% of those sequences being non-productive. What the study reported, not specific to this receptor: In a later genetic analysis, fewer N-insertions in productive TCRs were reported among donors in an Asian-associated ancestry cluster than the 666-donor mean. Broadly in line with IMGT annotations, most TCR beta V segments showed up in productive rearrangements about 90% or about 30% of the time in an earlier analysis of 587 of the donors. Only TCR beta chains were sequenced in this cohort, and the absence of alpha or paired-chain data limited detectable features. The authors suggested that the approach could potentially be generalized to other disease states and immunological phenotypes. In a later analysis, TCR association rates were found to vary across HLA loci, with the most associated TCRs seen for DRB1 alleles and the fewest for HLA-C alleles. A group of highly shared sequence variants was considered likely to be a technical artifact of the sequencing pipeline. When HLA alleles, especially DR and DQ, strongly co-occurred, TCR associations were difficult to assign to individual alleles. A further reported finding was that TCR beta sequences accurately predicted the HLA-A and HLA-B alleles for most subjects in the first cohort. The study listed 164 TCR beta chains as associated with cytomegalovirus. Immune exposure information for the cohort was limited to CMV serostatus. Because counts were too low, under 20 rarely observed V segments, including chromosome 9 orphons, were left out of the earlier analysis of over 550 of the donors. Sequencing depth was assumed to be roughly uniform across donors in the presence/absence analyses, though that assumption may not hold. In a later analysis, HLA-associated TCR beta chains showed more clonal expansion and lower generation probabilities than non-associated chains that were equally common. According to a later analysis, most CMV-associated TCR beta chains appeared to be HLA-restricted, and the HLA associations seemed to be driven largely by CMV exposure. Some IMGT-functional V segments, including TRBV6-2 and TRBV6-3, could not be told apart with the 87-base-pair reads, so those segments were excluded. A later genetic analysis associated a missense DCLRE1C variant with V-gene and J-gene trimming of TCR beta chains, and an independent cohort replicated the association. Most TCR sequences were observed very rarely across donors, whereas some public TCRs were present in many individuals. A later analysis associated 15,000 to 20,000 TCR beta sequences with specific HLA alleles at a false discovery rate of 0.05. The classifier was reported to diagnose cytomegalovirus status with high specificity and sensitivity in both the original cohort and the validation cohort. Correlated functional status among segregating V segments might reflect linkage disequilibrium, but an unknown experimental factor could not be ruled out. Because HLA typing was missing for some donors at each locus, association tests included only the typed subset. According to a later analysis, parvovirus B19, influenza, CMV and Epstein-Barr virus appeared linked to several top co-occurrence clusters. In vitro tests confirmed that a few of the cytomegalovirus-associated TCR beta chains recognize cytomegalovirus antigens.

As regards this clone: The target of this receptor is not known. No quality values exist for individual bases; no much larger clone is one base distant.

The cohort consisted of 600 to 750 healthy bone marrow donors. At the time of sampling, all cohort members were nominally healthy, though unrecorded immune exposures were likely present. The donor tested CMV seropositive and was one of the 289 seropositive cohort members. Every donor gave a peripheral blood sample, and the peripheral blood mononuclear cells from that sample were used for TCR beta sequencing. The Qiagen DNeasy Blood Extraction Kit was used to extract genomic DNA from the blood cell samples. The V and J ends are trimmed by 6 bases and 0 bases, leaving 14 bases between them. The germline V gene yields SNHLY for CDR1 and FYNNEI for CDR2. From its cysteine to its phenylalanine, the CDR3 spans 16 amino acids. This entry keeps only the CDR3 DNA: 48 bases, framed from base 1. The library was made by the immunoSEQ multiplex PCR assay. For the multiplex PCR, a mixture combining 60 forward primers for TCR Vbeta segments and 13 reverse primers for TCR Jbeta segments was used. Amplification of the CDR3 region of rearranged TCR beta genes was performed with a multiplex PCR assay on genomic DNA. The amplified TCR beta libraries were sequenced on the Illumina HiSeq System as 87-base-pair reads. Per the source publication's procedure: In a later analysis, tens of millions of unique TCR beta chains were counted across the roughly 670 repertoires, and roughly 11 million of these chains were shared by at least two donors. A nearest-neighbor algorithm error-corrected the raw reads and collapsed the reads into unique sequences, merging closely related sequences to remove PCR and sequencing errors. V, D and J gene segments were assigned by aligning CDR3 sequences to IMGT reference sequences. For a sequence to be retained, a match of at least six nucleotides to both a V gene segment and a J gene segment was required. Rearrangements were classified as productive when the CDR3 lacked stop codons and remained in frame with V and J, and all other rearrangements were classified as non-productive. Following IMGT convention, CDR3 was defined as the stretch from the second conserved V-encoded cysteine to the conserved J-encoded phenylalanine. Sequences without an unambiguous match to a single V gene segment were excluded from the earlier analysis of almost 600 of the donors. An earlier analysis of 500 to 600 of the donors classified V segments as functional when productive rearrangements were above 56.7% and as segregating when the standard deviation between donors was above 5%. A statistical classification framework was built to diagnose cytomegalovirus status from the catalog of TCR beta chain sequences. In a later analysis, V and J genes were assigned by comparing TCR nucleotide sequences against IMGT/GENE-DB human TR gene sequences. In a later analysis, CDR3 sequences and most-parsimonious VDJ recombination scenarios were assigned using the TCRdist pipeline. A later analysis defined each TCR beta chain by its CDR3 amino acid sequence plus V-gene family, and excluded reads lacking a unique V-gene family. As a way to deal with suspected cross-contamination and a sequencing artifact, a later analysis dropped approximately 590 nucleotide sequences that were highly shared and had low generation probability. In a later analysis, a clonal expansion index was calculated for each public chain from normalized within-repertoire ranks of inferred template counts. In a later analysis, generation probabilities were computed with a VDJ recombination model fitted to out-of-frame rearrangements, and the resulting probabilities were checked against IGoR. A later analysis scored TCR-TCR, TCR-HLA and TCR-CMV co-occurrence with hypergeometric tests, applying a repertoire-size bias correction to TCR pairs. A later analysis estimated false discovery rates by permuting HLA or CMV assignments 20 times. In a later analysis, co-occurring TCRs were grouped using DBSCAN, with TCRdist sequence similarity added in when clustering inside HLA-allele-positive subsets. Repertoires with fewer than 30,000 or more than 120,000 public chains were left out of co-occurrence clustering, as were five repertoires with anomalous nucleotide sharing. TCRdb re-hosts the immuneACCESS table, in-frame sequences only. Its copies lack some clones; in the studies checked, an unresolved V gene accounts for under half of them, and the cause for the rest is not known. V, J and clone size derive from that table, while D and trimming were established from the DNA sequence. Within this sample are 150,000 to 200,000 clones, with 60% to 80% of them counted one time only. Around 13% of the sample is taken by the ten largest.

The source material was PBMCs. The chain joins TRBV2 to TRBJ1-4, with no confidently assigned D gene. This clonotype was sampled from a woman aged 50 to 65 in good health and CMV-seropositive. At the DNA level, the sequence is TGTGCCAGCAGCCTAGGACGGGAATCAACTAATGAAAAACTGTTTTTT. This is translated as CASSLGRESTNEKLFF.